The 18 T cell receptor beta chains below were found in one sample sequenced in a study of cytomegalovirus exposure and HLA in healthy donors. PCR employed 60 Vbeta and 13 Jbeta primers. Only in-frame clones appear in the TCRdb table, and some are missing; sequencing was by immunoSEQ multiplex PCR. The sample contains 150,000 to 200,000 clones, approximately 77% of which appear only once. Sequencing was carried out using PBMCs. The receptor set was obtained from a male donor in good health and CMV-seropositive.

The chain joins TRBV5-1 to TRBJ2-7; weak D call: TRBD1 (6 bases). Germline V lookup: CDR1 SGHRS, CDR2 YFSETQ. This CDR3 spans 13 amino acids. V lost 5 bases, J lost 3 bases, and 12 bases lay in between. The CDR3 coding sequence is TGCGCCAGCAGAAGGGACACCCACTACGAGCAGTACTTC. Protein product: CASRRDTHYEQYF.

This clone was detected once. This chain links TRBV5-6 with TRBJ2-3; 9 positions match TRBD2. The CDR3 covers 15 residues. Unmatched junction bases numbered 3, after V lost 0 bases and J lost 4 bases. The germline V gene encodes CDR1 SGHDT and CDR2 YYEEEE. The CDR3 sequence: CASSLVAGDPDTQYF. CDR3 bases: TGTGCCAGCAGCTTGGTAGCGGGGGATCCAGATACGCAGTATTTT. Full variable domain (outside the CDR3, taken from reference TRBV5-6 and TRBJ2-3): DAGVTQSPTHLIKTRGQQVTLRCSPKSGHDTVSWYQQALGQGPQFIFQYYEEEERQRGNFPDRFSGHQFPNYSSELNVNALLLGDSALYLCASSLVAGDPDTQYFGPGTRLTVL.

The rearrangement joins TRBV14 to TRBJ1-1; 7 bases align to TRBD1. CDR3 length equals 15 residues. J lost 4 bases, V lost 2 bases, and 7 bases had no gene match. The germline V gene encodes CDR1 SGHDN and CDR2 FVKESK. CDR3 sequence (DNA): TGTGCCAGCAGCCAAAGGAGGGGGCTGAGCACTGAAGCTTTCTTT. Translated, it gives CASSQRRGLSTEAFF. The full variable domain, completed using reference TRBV14 and TRBJ1-1, is EAGVTQFPSHSVIEKGQTVTLRCDPISGHDNLYWYRRVMGKEIKFLLHFVKESKQDESGMPNNRFLAERTGGTYSTLKVQPAELEDSGVYFCASSQRRGLSTEAFFGQGTRLTVV.

Comments on this clone: One end of the junction fails to match germline, which may point to a read error. The rearrangement uses TRBV9 and TRBJ1-3; D possibly corresponds to TRBD1 (5 bases). Germline V lookup: CDR1 SGDLS, CDR2 YYNGEE. The CDR3 contains 18 residues. The CDR3 DNA is TGTGCCAGCAGCTTGAGGAAAAGGGGCGCGGCCCCTGGGAACACCATATATTTT. This encodes CASSLRKRGAAPGNTIYF.

This clone came up a few times. The rearrangement joins TRBV5-1 to TRBJ1-2; a possible D gene is TRBD1 (6 bases). V gave up 2 bases and J gave up 2 bases, with 7 bases separating them. Germline loops: CDR1 SGHRS, CDR2 YFSETQ. The CDR3 has 13 residues. The CDR3 sequence is CASSFQGNYGYTF. The CDR3 DNA follows: TGCGCCAGCAGCTTCCAGGGGAACTATGGCTACACCTTC. Together with reference TRBV5-1 and TRBJ1-2, the CDR3 gives the full variable domain: KAGVTQTPRYLIKTRGQQVTLSCSPISGHRSVSWYQQTPGQGLQFLFEYFSETQRNKGNFPGRFSGRQFSNSRSEMNVSTLELGDSALYLCASSFQGNYGYTFGSGTRLTVV.

The gene calls are TRBV5-6 and TRBJ1-1; D may be TRBD1 (6 bases). This CDR3 comprises 14 residues. The V and J ends lost 0 bases and 3 bases respectively, with 9 bases between them. Germline CDR1 reads SGHDT; CDR2 reads YYEEEE. The CDR3 spells CASSLVGADTEAFF. The CDR3 DNA reads TGTGCCAGCAGCTTGGTGGGGGCAGACACTGAAGCTTTCTTT.

This chain joins TRBV9 and TRBJ2-5; 12 bases are a match to TRBD2. The CDR3 is 16 amino acids. From germline, CDR1 is SGDLS and CDR2 YYNGEE. V lost 3 bases and J lost 2; bases outside the gene matches: 5. CDR3 protein: CASSGTSGGRQETQYF. The CDR3 bases are TGTGCCAGCAGCGGTACTAGCGGGGGGCGTCAAGAGACCCAGTACTTC.

The CDR3: CASSPGTSGNNEQFF. In DNA form, the CDR3 reads TGTGCCAGCAGTCCCGGGACTAGCGGTAACAATGAGCAGTTCTTC. This chain links TRBV7-2 with TRBJ2-1; the match to TRBD2 covers 11 bases. V was pared by 6 bases and J by 5 bases, with 6 bases of the junction left unmatched. The CDR3 runs to 15 residues. Germline lookup yields CDR1 SGHTA and CDR2 FQGNSA.

The V call is TRBV6-5, the J call TRBJ1-1; TRBD1 agrees at 8 bases. CDR3 length: 15 amino acids. J gave up 3 bases and V 5 bases, and 8 bases lay outside the gene matches. CDR1 is MNHEY, CDR2 SVGAGI, per germline. The CDR3 here is CASSGGATGDTEAFF. The CDR3 nucleotides read TGTGCCAGCAGTGGGGGGGCGACAGGGGACACTGAAGCTTTCTTT.

J is TRBJ2-7 and V is TRBV12-5, with D perhaps matching TRBD2 (6 bases). The CDR3 sequence is 15 residues long. Trimming removed 4 bases at V and 2 bases at J, with 15 bases between. Germline values: CDR1 LGHNT, CDR2 FRNRAP. The CDR3 region is CASGSSGTVTYEQYF. CDR3 nucleotide sequence: TGTGCTAGTGGTTCTTCCGGGACTGTGACCTACGAGCAGTACTTC.

The chain joins TRBV19 to TRBJ2-3, with 8 nucleotides matching TRBD2. The length of the CDR3 is 16 residues. V was clipped by 4 bases and J by 6 bases; unmatched bases: 12. The germline gives CDR1 LNHDA, CDR2 SQIVND (reference sequence). CDR3 sequence: CASSTSGGNVGDTQYF. CDR3 bases: TGTGCCAGTAGTACAAGCGGGGGAAATGTGGGGGATACGCAGTATTTT.

This clone occurred once. The V and J genes are TRBV11-2 and TRBJ2-7, with 8 bases that match TRBD2. The CDR3 spans 16 residues. The ends lost 1 base at V and 4 bases at J; junction bases unmatched: 9. The germline CDR1 and CDR2 sequences are SGHAT and FQNNGV. CDR3 amino acids: CASSLVGEERGYEQYF. The DNA for the CDR3 is TGTGCCAGCAGCTTAGTGGGAGAGGAGCGGGGGTACGAGCAGTACTTC.

This chain uses TRBV6-5 with TRBJ1-2, with 7 bases fitting TRBD1. V shed 6 bases and J 2 bases; nucleotides not matched to a gene: 0. The CDR3 totals 12 residues. CDR1 and CDR2 from the germline V gene are MNHEY and SVGAGI. The CDR3 region is CASRTGNYGYTF. As DNA, the CDR3 is TGTGCCAGCAGGACAGGGAACTATGGCTACACCTTC.

This clone showed up just a few times. The rearrangement links TRBV5-1 to TRBJ2-3, with TRBD2 as a possible D gene (6 bases). Trimming stripped 7 bases from V and 2 bases from J, with 11 bases between. CDR3 length equals 13 residues. Germline lookup yields CDR1 SGHRS and CDR2 YFSETQ. CDR3 loop: CASGRGITDTQYF. CDR3 DNA: TGCGCCAGCGGACGGGGGATCACAGATACGCAGTATTTT. The full variable domain, completed using reference TRBV5-1 and TRBJ2-3, is KAGVTQTPRYLIKTRGQQVTLSCSPISGHRSVSWYQQTPGQGLQFLFEYFSETQRNKGNFPGRFSGRQFSNSRSEMNVSTLELGDSALYLCASGRGITDTQYFGPGTRLTVL.

The V and J genes are TRBV11-2 and TRBJ2-7; the D gene is possibly TRBD1 (5 bases). Germline assignment: CDR1 SGHAT and CDR2 FQNNGV. Trimming took off 1 base at V and 6 bases at J, with 7 bases between the two ends. The CDR3 is 12 residues long. CDR3 coding DNA: TGTGCCAGCAGCTTAGTCCAGGGCGAGCAGTACTTC. Amino acid sequence: CASSLVQGEQYF.

The rearrangement links TRBV30 to TRBJ2-3, with TRBD2 identical over 10 bases. The V segment lost 3 bases and the J segment 5 bases; nucleotides outside the gene matches: 17. CDR3 length: 18 amino acids. Germline V lookup: CDR1 GTSNPN, CDR2 SVGIG (reference sequence). CDR3 bases: TGTGCCTGGAGCCTAGCGGGGGACATTATTACTCCGGGAGATACGCAGTATTTT. Translation gives CAWSLAGDIITPGDTQYF.

This clone was picked up one time. The rearrangement links TRBV7-8 to TRBJ2-1; 9 nucleotides line up with TRBD1. Germline V gene lookup returns CDR1 SGHVS and CDR2 FQNEAQ. The CDR3 covers 14 residues. After removal of 1 base from V and 7 bases from J, the junction contained 2 bases not matched to a gene. CDR3 in amino acids: CASSLGTGENEQFF. CDR3 nucleotide sequence: TGTGCCAGCAGCTTAGGGACAGGGGAAAATGAGCAGTTCTTC. The full variable domain, completed using reference TRBV7-8 and TRBJ2-1, is GAGVSQSPRYKVAKRGQDVALRCDPISGHVSLFWYQQALGQGPEFLTYFQNEAQLDKSGLPSDRFFAERPEGSVSTLKIQRTQQEDSAVYLCASSLGTGENEQFFGPGTRLTVL.

The chain employs TRBV2 and TRBJ1-1, with TRBD1 as a possible D gene (5 bases). From germline, CDR1 is SNHLY and CDR2 FYNNEI. The CDR3 extends over 13 amino acids. The V end lost 10 bases, the J end lost 7 bases, and 19 bases lay between the germline ends. The CDR3 region is CATRPEGDCEAFF. In DNA form, the CDR3 reads TGTGCCACGCGTCCGGAAGGGGATTGTGAAGCTTTCTTT. The complete variable domain, with remaining parts taken from reference TRBV2 and TRBJ1-1, reads EPEVTQTPSHQVTQMGQEVILRCVPISNHLYFYWYRQILGQKVEFLVSFYNNEISEKSEIFDDQFSVERPDGSNFTLKIRSTKLEDSAMYFCATRPEGDCEAFFGQGTRLTVV.